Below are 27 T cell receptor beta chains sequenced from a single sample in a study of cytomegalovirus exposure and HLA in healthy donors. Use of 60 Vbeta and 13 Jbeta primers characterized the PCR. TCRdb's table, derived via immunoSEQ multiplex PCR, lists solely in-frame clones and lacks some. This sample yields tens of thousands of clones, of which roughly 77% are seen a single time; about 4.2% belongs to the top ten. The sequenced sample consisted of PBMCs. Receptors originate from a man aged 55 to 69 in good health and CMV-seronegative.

CDR3 in amino acids: CASSPLAGSTDTQYF. In DNA, the CDR3 is TGTGCCAGCAGTCCACTAGCGGGGAGCACAGATACGCAGTATTTT. This chain connects TRBV6-4 to TRBJ2-3, with TRBD2 matching 10 bases. This CDR3 contains 15 residues. V lost 5 bases to trimming and J lost 0 bases; unmatched junction nucleotides: 2. The germline gives CDR1 MRHNA, CDR2 SNTAGT.

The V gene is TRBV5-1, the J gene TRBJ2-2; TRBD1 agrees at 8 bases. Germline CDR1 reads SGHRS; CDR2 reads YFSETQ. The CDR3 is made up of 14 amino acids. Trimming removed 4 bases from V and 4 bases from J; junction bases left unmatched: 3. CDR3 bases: TGCGCCAGCAGCCCAGGGGGCCTCACCGGGGAGCTGTTTTTT. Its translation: CASSPGGLTGELFF.

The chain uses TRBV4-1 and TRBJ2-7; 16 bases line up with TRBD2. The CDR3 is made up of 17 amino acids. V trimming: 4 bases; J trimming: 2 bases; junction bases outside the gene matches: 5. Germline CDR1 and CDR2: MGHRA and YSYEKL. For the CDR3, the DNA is TGCGCCAGCAGCCGGGGGACTAGCGGGGGGGCCGCCTACGAGCAGTACTTC. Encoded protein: CASSRGTSGGAAYEQYF.

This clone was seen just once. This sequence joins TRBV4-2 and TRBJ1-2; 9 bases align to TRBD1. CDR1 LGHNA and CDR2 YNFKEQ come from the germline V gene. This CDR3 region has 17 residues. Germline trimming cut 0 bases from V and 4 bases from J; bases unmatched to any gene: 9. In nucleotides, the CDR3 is TGTGCCAGCAGCCAAGACCACGGGACAGGGACTCTCTATGGCTACACCTTC. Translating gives CASSQDHGTGTLYGYTF.

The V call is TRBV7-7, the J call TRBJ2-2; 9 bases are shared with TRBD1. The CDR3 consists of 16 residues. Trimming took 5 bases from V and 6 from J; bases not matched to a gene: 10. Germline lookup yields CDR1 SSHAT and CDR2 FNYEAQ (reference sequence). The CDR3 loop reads CASSPGTGRGPGELFF. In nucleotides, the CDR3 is TGTGCCAGCAGCCCCGGGACAGGGAGGGGTCCCGGGGAGCTGTTTTTT.

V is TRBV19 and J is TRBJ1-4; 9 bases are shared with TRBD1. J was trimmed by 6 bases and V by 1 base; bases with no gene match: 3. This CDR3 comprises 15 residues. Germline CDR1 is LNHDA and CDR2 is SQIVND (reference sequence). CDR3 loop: CASSIVGDRDEKLFF. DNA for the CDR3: TGTGCCAGTAGTATAGTAGGGGACAGGGATGAAAAACTGTTTTTT.

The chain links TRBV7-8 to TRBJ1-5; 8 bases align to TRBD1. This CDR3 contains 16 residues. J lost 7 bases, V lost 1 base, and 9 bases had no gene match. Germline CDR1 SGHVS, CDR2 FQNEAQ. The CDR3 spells CASSLEGRGRAQPQHF. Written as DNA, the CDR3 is TGTGCCAGCAGCTTAGAGGGCAGGGGGCGAGCCCAGCCCCAGCATTTT.

CDR3 in amino acids: CASSWGGGGNEQFF. CDR3 bases: TGCGCCAGCAGCTGGGGCGGGGGGGGCAATGAGCAGTTCTTC. The V gene is TRBV5-1, the J gene TRBJ2-1; 9 positions match TRBD2. V shed 3 bases, J shed 6 bases, and the junction held 4 bases outside the gene matches. The germline gives CDR1 SGHRS, CDR2 YFSETQ. This CDR3 spans 14 amino acids.

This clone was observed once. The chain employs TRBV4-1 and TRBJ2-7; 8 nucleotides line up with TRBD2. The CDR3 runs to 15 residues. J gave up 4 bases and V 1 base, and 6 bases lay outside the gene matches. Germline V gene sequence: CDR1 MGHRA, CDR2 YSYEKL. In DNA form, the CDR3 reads TGCGCCAGCAGCCAAGGAGAGGGCGGGGGGTACGAGCAGTACTTC. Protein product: CASSQGEGGGYEQYF.

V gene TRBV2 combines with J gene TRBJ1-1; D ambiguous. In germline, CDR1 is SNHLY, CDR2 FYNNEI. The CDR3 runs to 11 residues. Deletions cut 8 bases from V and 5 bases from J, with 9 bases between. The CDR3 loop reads CASQYQTEAFF. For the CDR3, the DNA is TGTGCCAGCCAGTACCAGACTGAAGCTTTCTTT.

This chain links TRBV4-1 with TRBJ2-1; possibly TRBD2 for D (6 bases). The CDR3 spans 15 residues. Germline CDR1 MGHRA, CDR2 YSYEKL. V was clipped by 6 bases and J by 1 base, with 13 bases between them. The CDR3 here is CASSRGTDSYNEQFF. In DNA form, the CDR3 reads TGCGCCAGCAGTCGCGGGACTGATTCCTACAATGAGCAGTTCTTC.

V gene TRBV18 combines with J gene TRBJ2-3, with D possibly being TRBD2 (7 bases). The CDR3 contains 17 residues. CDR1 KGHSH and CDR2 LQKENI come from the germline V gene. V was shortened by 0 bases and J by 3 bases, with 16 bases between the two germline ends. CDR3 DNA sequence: TGTGCCAGCTCACCACCGTTCCCGGGGAGGGGGACAGATACGCAGTATTTT. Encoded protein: CASSPPFPGRGTDTQYF.

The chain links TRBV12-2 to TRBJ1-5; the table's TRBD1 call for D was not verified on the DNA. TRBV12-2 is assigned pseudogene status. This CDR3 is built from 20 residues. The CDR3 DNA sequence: TGTGCAAGTCGCTTAGGGATACCGGGACAGGATCGCCAAAGCAATCAGCCCCAGCATTTT. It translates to CASRLGIPGQDRQSNQPQHF.

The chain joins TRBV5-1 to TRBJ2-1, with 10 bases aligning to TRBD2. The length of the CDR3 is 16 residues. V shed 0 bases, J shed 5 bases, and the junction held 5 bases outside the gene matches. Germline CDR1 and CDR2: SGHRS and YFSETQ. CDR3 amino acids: CASSLVERGGHNEQFF. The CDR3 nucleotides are TGCGCCAGCAGCTTGGTAGAGCGGGGGGGCCACAATGAGCAGTTCTTC.

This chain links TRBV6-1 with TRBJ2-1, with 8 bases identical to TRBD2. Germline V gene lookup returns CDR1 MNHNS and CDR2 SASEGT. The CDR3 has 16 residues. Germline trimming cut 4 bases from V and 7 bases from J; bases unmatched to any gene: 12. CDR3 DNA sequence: TGTGCCAGCAGTGGACCGAATCGGGGGGGCTGGAATGAGCAGTTCTTC. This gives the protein CASSGPNRGGWNEQFF.

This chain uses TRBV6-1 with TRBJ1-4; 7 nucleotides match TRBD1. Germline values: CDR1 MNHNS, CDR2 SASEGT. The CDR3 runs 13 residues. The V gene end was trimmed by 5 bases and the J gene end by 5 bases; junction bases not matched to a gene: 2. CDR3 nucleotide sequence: TGTGCCAGCAGTAAGGACAGGAATGAAAAACTGTTTTTT. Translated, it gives CASSKDRNEKLFF.

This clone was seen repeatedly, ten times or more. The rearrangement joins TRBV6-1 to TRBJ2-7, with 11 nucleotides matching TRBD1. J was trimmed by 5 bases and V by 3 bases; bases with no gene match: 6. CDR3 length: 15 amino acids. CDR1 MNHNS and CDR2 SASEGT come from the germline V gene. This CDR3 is CASSERDRGKDEQYF. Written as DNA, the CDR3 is TGTGCCAGCAGTGAGCGGGACAGGGGGAAGGACGAGCAGTACTTC.

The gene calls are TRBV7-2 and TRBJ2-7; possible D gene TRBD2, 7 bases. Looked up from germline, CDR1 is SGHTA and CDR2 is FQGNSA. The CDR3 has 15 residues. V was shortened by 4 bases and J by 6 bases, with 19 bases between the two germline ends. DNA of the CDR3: TGTGCCAGCAGCTCCGGAGGGGGAGGGGGGATCGAGCAGTACTTC. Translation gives CASSSGGGGGIEQYF. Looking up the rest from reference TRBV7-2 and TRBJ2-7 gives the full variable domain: GAGVSQSPSNKVTEKGKDVELRCDPISGHTALYWYRQSLGQGLEFLIYFQGNSAPDKSGLPSDRFSAERTGGSVSTLTIQRTQQEDSAVYLCASSSGGGGGIEQYFGPGTRLTVT.

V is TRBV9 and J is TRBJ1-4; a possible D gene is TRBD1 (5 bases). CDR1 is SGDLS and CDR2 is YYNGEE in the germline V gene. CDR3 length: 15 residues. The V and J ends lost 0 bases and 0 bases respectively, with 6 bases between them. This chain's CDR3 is CASSVGGATNEKLFF. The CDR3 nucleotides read TGTGCCAGCAGCGTAGGGGGGGCAACTAATGAAAAACTGTTTTTT.

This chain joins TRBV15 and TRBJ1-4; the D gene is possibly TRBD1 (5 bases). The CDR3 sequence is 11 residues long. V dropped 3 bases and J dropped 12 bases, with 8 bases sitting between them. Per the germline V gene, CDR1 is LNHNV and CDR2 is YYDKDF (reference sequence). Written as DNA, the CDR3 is TGTGCCACCAGCAGTGAAGGGGAACTGTTTTTT. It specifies CATSSEGELFF. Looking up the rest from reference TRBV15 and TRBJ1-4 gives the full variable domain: DAMVIQNPRYQVTQFGKPVTLSCSQTLNHNVMYWYQQKSSQAPKLLFHYYDKDFNNEADTPDNFQSRRPNTSFCFLDIRSPGLGDTAMYLCATSSEGELFFGSGTQLSVL.

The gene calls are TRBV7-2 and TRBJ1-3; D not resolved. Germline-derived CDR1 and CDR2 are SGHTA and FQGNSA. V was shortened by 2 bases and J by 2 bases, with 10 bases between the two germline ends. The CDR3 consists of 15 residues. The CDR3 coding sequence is TGTGCCAGCAGCTTAAAGGGAGGAACTGGAAACACCATATATTTT. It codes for CASSLKGGTGNTIYF.

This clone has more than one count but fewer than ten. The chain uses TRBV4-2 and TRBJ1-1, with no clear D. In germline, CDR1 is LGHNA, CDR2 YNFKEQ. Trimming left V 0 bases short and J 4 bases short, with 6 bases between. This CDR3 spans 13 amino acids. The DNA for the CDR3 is TGTGCCAGCAGCCAAGATCGGGGCACTGAAGCTTTCTTT. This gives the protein CASSQDRGTEAFF.

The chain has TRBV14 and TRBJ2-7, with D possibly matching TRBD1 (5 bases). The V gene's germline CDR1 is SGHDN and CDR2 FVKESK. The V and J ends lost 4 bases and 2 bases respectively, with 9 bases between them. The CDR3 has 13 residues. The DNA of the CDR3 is TGTGCCAGCAGCCGGGTCAGGGCCTACGAGCAGTACTTC. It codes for CASSRVRAYEQYF.

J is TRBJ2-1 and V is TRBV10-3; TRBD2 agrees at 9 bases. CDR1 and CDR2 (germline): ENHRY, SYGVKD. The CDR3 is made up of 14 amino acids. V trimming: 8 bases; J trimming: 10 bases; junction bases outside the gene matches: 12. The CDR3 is CAISSRGGIGEQFF. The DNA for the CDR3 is TGTGCCATCTCTTCGCGGGGGGGGATAGGGGAGCAGTTCTTC.

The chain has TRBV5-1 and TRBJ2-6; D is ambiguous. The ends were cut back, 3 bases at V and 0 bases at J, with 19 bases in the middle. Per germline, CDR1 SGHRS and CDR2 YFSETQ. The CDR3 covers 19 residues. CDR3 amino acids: CASSSVNTPQYSGANVLTF. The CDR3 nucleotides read TGCGCCAGCAGCTCCGTCAATACCCCACAGTACTCTGGGGCCAACGTCCTGACTTTC.

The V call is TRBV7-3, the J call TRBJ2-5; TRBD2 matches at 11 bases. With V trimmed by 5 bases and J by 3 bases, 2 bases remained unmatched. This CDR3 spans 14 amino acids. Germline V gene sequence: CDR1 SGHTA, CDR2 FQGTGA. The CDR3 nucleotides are TGTGCCAGCAGCGTGGGACTAGCGGAAGAGACCCAGTACTTC. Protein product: CASSVGLAEETQYF.

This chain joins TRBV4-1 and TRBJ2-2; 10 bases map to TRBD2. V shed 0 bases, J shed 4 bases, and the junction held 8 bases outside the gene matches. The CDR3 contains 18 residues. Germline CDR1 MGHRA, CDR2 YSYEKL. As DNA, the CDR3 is TGCGCCAGCAGCCAAGAAGGGAGCGGGGGGGCGGTCACCGGGGAGCTGTTTTTT. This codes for CASSQEGSGGAVTGELFF.